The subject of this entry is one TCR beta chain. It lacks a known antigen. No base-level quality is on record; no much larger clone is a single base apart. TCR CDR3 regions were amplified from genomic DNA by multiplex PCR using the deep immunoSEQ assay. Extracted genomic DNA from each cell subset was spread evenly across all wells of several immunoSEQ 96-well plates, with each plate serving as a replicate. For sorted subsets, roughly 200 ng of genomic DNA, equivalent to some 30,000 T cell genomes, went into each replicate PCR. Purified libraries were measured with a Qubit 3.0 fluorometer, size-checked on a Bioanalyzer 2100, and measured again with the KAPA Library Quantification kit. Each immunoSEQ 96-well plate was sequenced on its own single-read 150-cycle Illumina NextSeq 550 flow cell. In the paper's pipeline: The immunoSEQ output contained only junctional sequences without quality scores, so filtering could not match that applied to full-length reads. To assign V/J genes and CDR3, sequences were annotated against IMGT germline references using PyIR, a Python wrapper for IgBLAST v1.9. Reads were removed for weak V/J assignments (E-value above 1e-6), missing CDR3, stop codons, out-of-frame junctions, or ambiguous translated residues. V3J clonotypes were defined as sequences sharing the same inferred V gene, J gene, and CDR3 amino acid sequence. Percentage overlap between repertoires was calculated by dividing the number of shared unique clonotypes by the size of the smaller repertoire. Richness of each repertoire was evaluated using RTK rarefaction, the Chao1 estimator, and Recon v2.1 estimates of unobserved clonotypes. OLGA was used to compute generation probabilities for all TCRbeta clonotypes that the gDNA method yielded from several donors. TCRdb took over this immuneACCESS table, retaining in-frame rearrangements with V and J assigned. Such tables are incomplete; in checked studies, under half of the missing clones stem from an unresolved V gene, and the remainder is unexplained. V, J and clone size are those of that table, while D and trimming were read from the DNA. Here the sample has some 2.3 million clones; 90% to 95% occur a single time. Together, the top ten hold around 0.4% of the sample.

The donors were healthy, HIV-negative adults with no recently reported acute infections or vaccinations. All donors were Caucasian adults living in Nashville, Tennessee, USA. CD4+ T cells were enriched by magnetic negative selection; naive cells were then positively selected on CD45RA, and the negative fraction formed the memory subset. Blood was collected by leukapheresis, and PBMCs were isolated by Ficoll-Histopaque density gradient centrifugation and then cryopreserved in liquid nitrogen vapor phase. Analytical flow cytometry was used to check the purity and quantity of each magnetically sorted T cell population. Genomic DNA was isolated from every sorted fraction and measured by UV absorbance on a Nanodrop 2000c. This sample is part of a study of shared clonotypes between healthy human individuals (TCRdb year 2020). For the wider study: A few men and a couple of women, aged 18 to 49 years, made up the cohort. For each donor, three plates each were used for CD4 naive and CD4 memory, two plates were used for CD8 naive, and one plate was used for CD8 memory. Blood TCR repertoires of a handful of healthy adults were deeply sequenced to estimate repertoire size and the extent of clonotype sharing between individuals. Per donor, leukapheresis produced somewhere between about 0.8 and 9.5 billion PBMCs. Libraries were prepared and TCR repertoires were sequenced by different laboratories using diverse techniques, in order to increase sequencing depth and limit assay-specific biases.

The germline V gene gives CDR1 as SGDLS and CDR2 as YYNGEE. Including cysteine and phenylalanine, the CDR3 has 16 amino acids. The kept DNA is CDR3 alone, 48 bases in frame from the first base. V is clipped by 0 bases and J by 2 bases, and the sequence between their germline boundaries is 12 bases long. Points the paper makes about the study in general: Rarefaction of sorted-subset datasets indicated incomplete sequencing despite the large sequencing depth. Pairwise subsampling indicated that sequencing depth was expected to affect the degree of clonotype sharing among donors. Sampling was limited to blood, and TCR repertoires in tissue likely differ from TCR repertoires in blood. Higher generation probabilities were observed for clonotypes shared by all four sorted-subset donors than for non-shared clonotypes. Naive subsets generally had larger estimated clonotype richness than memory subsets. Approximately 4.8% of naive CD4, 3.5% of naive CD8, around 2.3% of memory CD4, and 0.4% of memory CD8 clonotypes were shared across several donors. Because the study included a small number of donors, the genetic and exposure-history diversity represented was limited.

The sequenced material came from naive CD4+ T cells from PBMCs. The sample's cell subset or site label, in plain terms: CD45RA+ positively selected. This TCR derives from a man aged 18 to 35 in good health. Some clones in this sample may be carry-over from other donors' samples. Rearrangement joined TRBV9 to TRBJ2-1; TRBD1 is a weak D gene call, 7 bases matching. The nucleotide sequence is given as TGTGCCAGCAGCGTAGGAGGGGGGACAGCCTACAATGAGCAGTTCTTC. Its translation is CASSVGGGTAYNEQFF.